This passage covers 14 T cell receptor beta chains from one sample sequenced in a study of cytomegalovirus exposure and HLA in healthy donors. In the PCR, 60 Vbeta and 13 Jbeta primers were used. Method: immunoSEQ multiplex PCR; TCRdb's copy keeps in-frame clones and lacks some. Of around 200,000 clones listed, about 79% are singletons. The sample was PBMCs. These receptor sequences come from a girl aged 2-9 years in good health and CMV-seropositive.

This clone was seen a single time. This chain connects TRBV6-1 to TRBJ1-2, with 7 bases fitting TRBD1. V shed 8 bases and J 1 base; nucleotides not matched to a gene: 10. The germline gives CDR1 MNHNS, CDR2 SASEGT. This CDR3 has 15 amino acids. DNA of the CDR3: TGTGCCAGCGTCCCCTTGGGACAGCGTAACTATGGCTACACCTTC. Its protein is CASVPLGQRNYGYTF.

DNA for the CDR3: TGTGCCAGCAGCACCACACAGGGACCGACCTCCGACGCTTTCTTT. Translated, it gives CASSTTQGPTSDAFF. V gene TRBV7-9 combines with J gene TRBJ1-1, with D tentatively TRBD1 (6 bases). Trimming left V 5 bases short and J 11 bases short, with 24 bases between. The CDR3 sequence is 15 residues long. Germline V gene data show CDR1 as SEHNR and CDR2 as FQNEAQ (reference sequence).

This rearrangement joins TRBV30 to TRBJ1-2; possibly TRBD1 for D (6 bases). The germline CDR1 and CDR2 sequences are GTSNPN and SVGIG (reference sequence). The CDR3 totals 16 residues. V lost 0 bases and J lost 4, with 18 bases in between. The CDR3 sequence is CAWSVPGTQRGYGYTF. The DNA of the CDR3 is TGTGCCTGGAGTGTACCTGGGACACAGAGGGGCTATGGCTACACCTTC.

This clone was picked up a small number of times. The V call is TRBV4-1, the J call TRBJ1-5, with TRBD1 matching over 10 bases. Germline V lookup: CDR1 MGHRA, CDR2 YSYEKL. Trimming took 2 bases from V and 6 from J; bases not matched to a gene: 1. The CDR3 extends over 14 amino acids. The CDR3 DNA follows: TGCGCCAGCAGCCAATGGGACAGGGGTCAGCCCCAGCATTTT. It yields the protein CASSQWDRGQPQHF.

The chain links TRBV2 to TRBJ2-3; 10 positions agree with TRBD2. The CDR3 sequence is 19 residues long. J lost 3 bases, V lost 6 bases, and 18 bases had no gene match. Germline CDR1 reads SNHLY; CDR2 reads FYNNEI. The chain's CDR3 is CASRRVLAGRVRVTDTQYF. CDR3 DNA sequence: TGTGCCAGCAGACGGGTACTAGCGGGGCGAGTTAGGGTTACAGATACGCAGTATTTT.

This chain connects TRBV7-8 to TRBJ2-4, with 9 positions matching TRBD2. The CDR3 contains 17 residues. Losses at the gene ends were 2 bases for V and 3 bases for J; bases not matched to a gene: 8. Germline V gene lookup returns CDR1 SGHVS and CDR2 FQNEAQ. The CDR3 sequence is CASSLRGGGQYKNIQYF. Here the CDR3 DNA reads TGTGCCAGCAGCTTACGCGGGGGGGGCCAATACAAAAACATTCAGTACTTC.

This chain links TRBV28 with TRBJ2-1, with 9 bases matching TRBD1. Germline V gene sequence: CDR1 MDHEN, CDR2 SYDVKM. The CDR3 spans 16 residues. J gave up 7 bases and V 5 bases, and 12 bases lay outside the gene matches. CDR3 coding DNA: TGTGCCAGCAGTCCCGTTGGGACAGGGAGTTTGAATGAGCAGTTCTTC. Translated: CASSPVGTGSLNEQFF.

The rearrangement links TRBV9 to TRBJ2-7; TRBD2 aligns across 7 bases. Trimming at V came to 0 bases and at J to 3 bases, leaving 9 bases not matched to a gene. The germline V gene has CDR1 SGDLS and CDR2 YYNGEE. The CDR3 consists of 16 residues. Here the CDR3 reads CASSVGVVAGVYEQYF. The CDR3 DNA reads as TGTGCCAGCAGCGTAGGGGTTGTGGCGGGAGTCTACGAGCAGTACTTC. The whole variable domain, remainder taken from reference TRBV9 and TRBJ2-7, is DSGVTQTPKHLITATGQRVTLRCSPRSGDLSVYWYQQSLDQGLQFLIQYYNGEERAKGNILERFSAQQFPDLHSELNLSSLELGDSALYFCASSVGVVAGVYEQYFGPGTRLTVT.

Here the CDR3 reads CAWSADRGRTPLHF. DNA of the CDR3: TGTGCCTGGAGTGCGGACAGGGGTAGGACACCCCTCCACTTT. J is TRBJ1-6 and V is TRBV30; 9 bases map to TRBD1. V lost 1 base, J lost 11 bases, and 6 bases stayed unmatched. Germline CDR1 is GTSNPN and CDR2 is SVGIG (reference sequence). The CDR3 loop spans 14 amino acids.

The chain is built from TRBV5-4 and TRBJ2-1; 14 nucleotides align to TRBD2. Germline V gene sequence: CDR1 SGHNT, CDR2 YYREEE (reference sequence). Trimming removed 4 bases from V and 4 bases from J; junction bases left unmatched: 7. The CDR3 runs to 17 residues. Here the CDR3 DNA reads TGTGCCAGCAGCGCCAGGACTAGCGGGGGGAGTTACAATGAGCAGTTCTTC. It is translated as CASSARTSGGSYNEQFF.

This clone showed up just a few times. The chain carries TRBV25-1 and TRBJ2-3; 7 bases agree with TRBD2. Per germline, CDR1 MGHDK and CDR2 SYGVNS. The CDR3 totals 17 residues. V was pared by 2 bases and J by 2 bases, with 10 bases of the junction left unmatched. In DNA, the CDR3 is TGTGCCAGCAGTGAAGCGACCTGGCGGGAGTCCACAGATACGCAGTATTTT. Translated, it gives CASSEATWRESTDTQYF.

This clone was seen more than once but under ten times. V is TRBV4-1 and J is TRBJ1-4; TRBD1 matches at 9 bases. The V and J ends lost 1 base and 10 bases, in that order; junction bases with no gene match: 4. The CDR3 covers 14 residues. Germline CDR1 is MGHRA and CDR2 is YSYEKL. The CDR3, as DNA: TGCGCCAGCAGCCAAGGGGACAGGGTAGGAAAACTGTTTTTT. Protein sequence: CASSQGDRVGKLFF.

The chain is built from TRBV5-1 and TRBJ1-5, with D unresolved. CDR1 is SGHRS, CDR2 YFSETQ, per germline. The CDR3 runs to 13 residues. Between the trimmed V and J ends, which lost 5 bases and 0 bases, there was a span of 6 bases. The CDR3 nucleotides read TGCGCCAGCAGAGCGAATAGCAATCAGCCCCAGCATTTT. This gives the protein CASRANSNQPQHF.

The chain carries TRBV15 and TRBJ1-2; the D is unclear. The V and J ends lost 0 bases and 2 bases respectively, with 10 bases between them. The CDR3 has 15 residues. The germline V gene encodes CDR1 LNHNV and CDR2 YYDKDF (reference sequence). CDR3 in DNA: TGTGCCACCAGCAGAGATGTGACACAGAACTATGGCTACACCTTC. Amino acid sequence: CATSRDVTQNYGYTF.